Below are 27 T cell receptor beta chains sequenced from a single sample in a study of cytomegalovirus exposure and HLA in healthy donors. The PCR used 60 Vbeta and 13 Jbeta primers. Clones were sequenced by immunoSEQ multiplex PCR, and TCRdb holds only the in-frame ones, with some missing. This sample has hundreds of thousands of clones, with around 80% found just once. The specimen sequenced was PBMCs. The receptor set was obtained from a young man in good health and CMV-seronegative.

The chain uses TRBV5-1 and TRBJ2-5; D gene unclear. V was trimmed by 0 bases and J by 2 bases, leaving 14 bases between them. This CDR3 contains 16 residues. Germline V gene lookup returns CDR1 SGHRS and CDR2 YFSETQ. CDR3 sequence: CASSLGPTAPQETQYF. The CDR3 DNA reads as TGCGCCAGCAGCTTGGGTCCCACAGCACCTCAAGAGACCCAGTACTTC.

The chain recombines TRBV18 with TRBJ1-3; D unclear. Germline assignment: CDR1 KGHSH and CDR2 LQKENI. The CDR3 extends over 16 amino acids. With 6 bases removed from V and 0 bases from J, the gap between germline ends came to 15 bases. The CDR3 nucleotides read TGTGCCAGCTCGACTACGGCGGACGGCTCTGGAAACACCATATATTTT. As protein: CASSTTADGSGNTIYF.

The gene calls are TRBV19 and TRBJ2-3; unclear D gene. V dropped 6 bases and J dropped 6 bases, with 16 bases sitting between them. CDR1 is LNHDA, CDR2 SQIVND, per germline (reference sequence). CDR3 size: 14 residues. CDR3 sequence reads: CASSLRLGADTQYF. The CDR3 DNA is TGTGCCAGTAGCCTGAGATTGGGCGCGGATACGCAGTATTTT.

The chain employs TRBV28 and TRBJ1-2; 7 nucleotides align to TRBD1. Germline CDR1 reads MDHEN; CDR2 reads SYDVKM. The CDR3 loop spans 14 amino acids. J gave up 7 bases and V 2 bases, and 7 bases lay outside the gene matches. The CDR3 sequence is CASSLVRRGSGYTF. Here the CDR3 DNA reads TGTGCCAGCAGTTTAGTGCGCAGGGGGTCTGGCTACACCTTC.

The gene calls are TRBV6-1 and TRBJ1-2, with 9 bases aligning to TRBD1. The CDR3 is 16 residues long. The ends lost 1 base at V and 3 bases at J; junction bases unmatched: 6. Looked up from germline, CDR1 is MNHNS and CDR2 is SASEGT. CDR3 loop: CASSEGRDRADYGYTF. CDR3 nucleotides: TGTGCCAGCAGTGAAGGAAGGGACAGGGCAGACTATGGCTACACCTTC.

The chain employs TRBV11-2 and TRBJ2-4, with 8 positions matching TRBD2. CDR1 SGHAT and CDR2 FQNNGV come from the germline V gene. Germline trimming cut 3 bases from V and 1 base from J; bases unmatched to any gene: 5. This CDR3 is 16 amino acids long. The CDR3 DNA sequence: TGTGCCAGCAGCTTGGTACCTAGCGGGGCCAAAAACATTCAGTACTTC. Encoded protein: CASSLVPSGAKNIQYF.

This clone appeared once. The chain links TRBV28 to TRBJ1-1, with 7 nucleotides matching TRBD1. V gave up 3 bases and J gave up 4 bases; unmatched junction bases: 2. This CDR3 contains 13 residues. Germline CDR1 and CDR2: MDHEN and SYDVKM. In nucleotides, the CDR3 is TGTGCCAGCAGTTTCTCAGGGGGCACTGAAGCTTTCTTT. Its protein product is CASSFSGGTEAFF.

J is TRBJ2-1 and V is TRBV12-5; 14 bases are shared with TRBD2. Germline CDR1 LGHNT, CDR2 FRNRAP. The CDR3 is 18 amino acids. Trimming removed 5 bases from V and 6 bases from J; junction bases left unmatched: 12. The CDR3 DNA reads as TGTGCTAGTGGTCCCGGGACTAGCGGGAGCGGAAGCCCCAATGAGCAGTTCTTC. Its protein product is CASGPGTSGSGSPNEQFF.

The chain is built from TRBV19 and TRBJ1-5; 7 bases match TRBD1. The V and J ends lost 8 bases and 4 bases, in that order; junction bases with no gene match: 8. The CDR3 spans 14 residues. Per germline, CDR1 LNHDA and CDR2 SQIVND (reference sequence). The CDR3 loop reads CASSDRKRNQPQHF. DNA for the CDR3: TGTGCCAGTTCGGACAGGAAAAGGAATCAGCCCCAGCATTTT.

The chain is built from TRBV6-1 and TRBJ2-5, with 7 bases lining up with TRBD1. The CDR3 has 13 amino acids. The trim removed 10 bases at V and 4 bases at J, leaving 9 bases unmatched. CDR1 is MNHNS, CDR2 SASEGT, per germline. The CDR3 sequence: CATRPGQRETQYF. The DNA of the CDR3 is TGTGCCACCAGACCGGGACAGAGAGAGACCCAGTACTTC.

This clone was detected a few times. The chain combines TRBV10-3 with TRBJ2-5; 7 bases fit TRBD1. With V trimmed by 4 bases and J by 2 bases, 1 base remained unmatched. Germline assignment: CDR1 ENHRY and CDR2 SYGVKD. The CDR3 has 13 amino acids. The CDR3 protein is CAISGQGQETQYF. The CDR3 nucleotides read TGTGCCATCAGTGGACAGGGACAAGAGACCCAGTACTTC.

The chain is built from TRBV7-3 and TRBJ2-3, with D possibly matching TRBD1 (6 bases). CDR3 length: 13 residues. Per the germline V gene, CDR1 is SGHTA and CDR2 is FQGTGA. Trimming left V 6 bases short and J 0 bases short, with 7 bases between. The CDR3 DNA sequence: TGTGCCAGCAGGGGGGCTAGCACAGATACGCAGTATTTT. Amino acid sequence: CASRGASTDTQYF. Complete variable domain (other parts from reference TRBV7-3 and TRBJ2-3): GAGVSQTPSNKVTEKGKYVELRCDPISGHTALYWYRQSLGQGPEFLIYFQGTGAADDSGLPNDRFFAVRPEGSVSTLKIQRTERGDSAVYLCASRGASTDTQYFGPGTRLTVL.

The chain combines TRBV7-3 with TRBJ2-3; TRBD2 agrees at 8 bases. The CDR3 is 15 amino acids. J was trimmed by 4 bases and V by 5 bases; bases with no gene match: 8. Per the germline V gene, CDR1 is SGHTA and CDR2 is FQGTGA. For the CDR3, the DNA is TGTGCCAGCAGCCCCACGGGAGGGATTGCAGATACGCAGTATTTT. Translation gives CASSPTGGIADTQYF.

For this clone: Other nucleotide sequences in the sample specify the same CDR3. This sequence joins TRBV2 and TRBJ2-7; 10 positions agree with TRBD2. With V trimmed by 6 bases and J by 3 bases, 14 bases remained unmatched. There are 17 residues in the CDR3. The V gene's germline CDR1 is SNHLY and CDR2 FYNNEI. In DNA form, the CDR3 reads TGTGCCAGCAGCGCTGGACTAGCGGACCACCCCCGCTACGAGCAGTACTTC. This codes for CASSAGLADHPRYEQYF.

The CDR3 is CASSEARGQETQYF. Here the CDR3 DNA reads TGTGCCAGCAGCGAAGCGAGAGGGCAAGAGACCCAGTACTTC. This chain joins TRBV21-1 and TRBJ2-5; the table names TRBD2, a call not compared with the DNA. TRBV21-1 counts as a pseudogene. This CDR3 is 14 amino acids long.

The chain combines TRBV29-1 with TRBJ2-5; TRBD1 is a possible D gene (6 bases). Trimming took off 8 bases at V and 5 bases at J, with 15 bases between the two ends. This CDR3 is 12 amino acids long. Germline V CDR1 and CDR2: SQVTM, ANQGSEA. The DNA for the CDR3 is TGCAGCACCGGGACACCAGAGGAGACCCAGTACTTC. Its translation: CSTGTPEETQYF. The whole variable domain, remainder taken from reference TRBV29-1 and TRBJ2-5, is SAVISQKPSRDICQRGTSLTIQCQVDSQVTMMFWYRQQPGQSLTLIATANQGSEATYESGFVIDKFPISRPNLTFSTLTVSNMSPEDSSIYLCSTGTPEETQYFGPGTRLLVL.

This clone has just a few counts. The chain recombines TRBV2 with TRBJ2-7; 10 bases are shared with TRBD2. The J segment lost 0 bases and the V segment lost 7 bases, leaving 12 bases of the junction unmatched. CDR1 and CDR2 from the germline V gene are SNHLY and FYNNEI. The CDR3 sequence is 17 residues long. CDR3 residues: CASIGRLAGSSSYEQYF. CDR3 nucleotide sequence: TGTGCCAGCATCGGTCGACTAGCGGGCTCCAGCTCCTACGAGCAGTACTTC.

The table lists this clone with a few counts. This chain connects TRBV1 to TRBJ2-3; TRBD2 is the table's D call and was not checked against the DNA. TRBV1 is marked as a pseudogene. The CDR3 covers 18 residues. The CDR3 is CTSSRGGTSGKGTDTQYF. In nucleotides, the CDR3 is TGCACCAGCAGCCGCGGCGGGACTAGCGGTAAGGGCACAGATACGCAGTATTTT.

V is TRBV28 and J is TRBJ2-5; D is uncertain. The CDR3 has 14 residues. Trimming removed 4 bases from V and 6 bases from J, with 15 bases in between. Germline assignment: CDR1 MDHEN and CDR2 SYDVKM. The CDR3 bases are TGTGCCAGCAGTTATGAGAGGTCTACGAAGACCCAGTACTTC. Translation gives CASSYERSTKTQYF.

The chain carries TRBV2 and TRBJ2-1, with 13 bases matching TRBD2. J gave up 2 bases and V 7 bases, and 11 bases lay outside the gene matches. This CDR3 contains 18 residues. Germline V gene sequence: CDR1 SNHLY, CDR2 FYNNEI. DNA of the CDR3: TGTGCCAGCACCTTACTAGCGGGAGGGTCTATGACCTACAATGAGCAGTTCTTC. Protein: CASTLLAGGSMTYNEQFF. The full variable domain, its missing parts supplied by reference TRBV2 and TRBJ2-1, is EPEVTQTPSHQVTQMGQEVILRCVPISNHLYFYWYRQILGQKVEFLVSFYNNEISEKSEIFDDQFSVERPDGSNFTLKIRSTKLEDSAMYFCASTLLAGGSMTYNEQFFGPGTRLTVL.

The chain recombines TRBV6-5 with TRBJ1-5; 9 bases align to TRBD1. The ends lost 2 bases at V and 6 bases at J; junction bases unmatched: 2. Germline V CDR1 and CDR2: MNHEY, SVGAGI. The CDR3 loop spans 14 amino acids. The CDR3 bases are TGTGCCAGCAGTTACCTACAGGGGGCTCAGCCCCAGCATTTT. Its translation is CASSYLQGAQPQHF.

The chain links TRBV19 to TRBJ2-3, with 9 bases aligning to TRBD1. The CDR3 has 13 residues. The germline CDR1 and CDR2 sequences are LNHDA and SQIVND (reference sequence). The V and J ends lost 10 bases and 6 bases, in that order; junction bases with no gene match: 8. CDR3 coding DNA: TGTGCCACCTCAAAGGACAGGGGTGATACGCAGTATTTT. This translates into CATSKDRGDTQYF.

The chain recombines TRBV28 with TRBJ2-5; tentative D call: TRBD2 (6 bases). Trimming stripped 7 bases from V and 2 bases from J, with 11 bases between. CDR1 and CDR2 (germline): MDHEN, SYDVKM. This CDR3 is built from 13 residues. The CDR3 spells CASMPGTQETQYF. DNA of the CDR3: TGTGCCAGCATGCCCGGGACTCAAGAGACCCAGTACTTC.

The chain joins TRBV30 to TRBJ2-1; 9 positions match TRBD2. Trimming at V came to 6 bases and at J to 7 bases, leaving 7 bases not matched to a gene. The CDR3 runs to 13 residues. CDR1 is GTSNPN and CDR2 is SVGIG in the germline V gene (reference sequence). Written as DNA, the CDR3 is TGTGCCTGCCCTAGCGGGAATGGGAATGAGCAGTTCTTC. The encoded protein is CACPSGNGNEQFF.

The V gene is TRBV19, the J gene TRBJ2-1; 10 bases are shared with TRBD2. Germline CDR1 LNHDA, CDR2 SQIVND (reference sequence). V trimming: 3 bases; J trimming: 0 bases; junction bases outside the gene matches: 2. This CDR3 comprises 16 residues. CDR3 amino acids: CASSMSSGSSYNEQFF. CDR3 bases: TGTGCCAGTAGTATGTCTAGCGGGAGCTCCTACAATGAGCAGTTCTTC. The full variable domain, completed using reference TRBV19 and TRBJ2-1, is DGGITQSPKYLFRKEGQNVTLSCEQNLNHDAMYWYRQDPGQGLRLIYYSQIVNDFQKGDIAEGYSVSREKKESFPLTVTSAQKNPTAFYLCASSMSSGSSYNEQFFGPGTRLTVL.

V and J are TRBV2 and TRBJ2-1, with 8 bases that match TRBD2. J lost 6 bases, V lost 0 bases, and 7 bases had no gene match. The CDR3 covers 16 residues. Germline V gene lookup returns CDR1 SNHLY and CDR2 FYNNEI. CDR3 coding DNA: TGTGCCAGCAGTGAAGCCCGGGAGGGCCGTAGCAATGAGCAGTTCTTC. Translation: CASSEAREGRSNEQFF.

The genes are TRBV1 and TRBJ2-4; the DNA was not used to check the table's D call, TRBD1. TRBV1 counts as a pseudogene. The CDR3 is 16 amino acids. The CDR3 sequence is CTSSHPTALAKNIQYF. CDR3 in DNA: TGCACCAGCAGCCACCCGACAGCGCTAGCCAAAAACATTCAGTACTTC.